This TCR beta chain stems from a study of technical replicates of blood from a few donors (dated by TCRdb to about 2017). The library was generated by the immunoSEQ multiplex PCR assay. Sourced from immuneACCESS, this table was stored by TCRdb with only in-frame sequences that have V and J called. A share of the clones is absent; for the studies checked, an unresolved V gene accounts for under half, and the remainder has no known explanation. The sample table holds fewer than 95,000 clones, of which about 93% were seen once. The ten largest make up more than 0.2% of the sample. As concerns this clone: This clone's antigen is unknown. Within one base of it there is no much larger clone, and no base qualities were kept.

The germline V gene yields MGHRA for CDR1 and YSYEKL for CDR2. A distance of 18 bases separates the germline ends of V and J, which lose 3 bases and 7 bases respectively. Reading from cysteine to phenylalanine, the CDR3 counts 15 amino acids. Just CDR3 DNA is preserved here, 45 bases in frame from base 1. The receptor chain draws on TRBV4-1 and TRBJ1-2, with a weak D call of TRBD1 (5 bases match). The sequence derives from a human donor in good health. The specimen was T cells isolated from PBMCs. Here is the DNA: TGCGCCAGCAGCCACCCCGCAGGGCGGTGGTCTGGCTACACCTTC. It is translated as CASSHPAGRWSGYTF.